This TCR beta chain is drawn from a study of blood T cell repertoires in COVID-19. Study-wide background: Samples of COVID-19 (acute and convalescent) were obtained from the United States, Italy and Spain.

In the original processing: By means of reference gene primer amplification, nucleated cell counts were estimated. Assay: immunoSEQ multiplex PCR; the TCRdb copy retains only in-frame clones and omits some. Clonal size and the V and J genes are those of that table, whereas D and trimming came from the DNA. Found here are roughly 60,000 clones, 80% to 95% of them singletons; the top ten hold 4.5% to 5.5%. The CDR3 contains 13 residues. Per the germline V gene, CDR1 is MDHEN and CDR2 is SYDVKM. V was clipped by 5 bases and J by 0 bases, with 5 bases between them. What was sequenced was peripheral blood. This TCR was sampled from a middle-aged man with active COVID-19. The chain is built from TRBV28 and TRBJ1-3, with D unclear. CDR3 nucleotide sequence: TGTGCCAGCAGTCTACTCTCTGGAAACACCATATATTTT. Translating it yields CASSLLSGNTIYF.